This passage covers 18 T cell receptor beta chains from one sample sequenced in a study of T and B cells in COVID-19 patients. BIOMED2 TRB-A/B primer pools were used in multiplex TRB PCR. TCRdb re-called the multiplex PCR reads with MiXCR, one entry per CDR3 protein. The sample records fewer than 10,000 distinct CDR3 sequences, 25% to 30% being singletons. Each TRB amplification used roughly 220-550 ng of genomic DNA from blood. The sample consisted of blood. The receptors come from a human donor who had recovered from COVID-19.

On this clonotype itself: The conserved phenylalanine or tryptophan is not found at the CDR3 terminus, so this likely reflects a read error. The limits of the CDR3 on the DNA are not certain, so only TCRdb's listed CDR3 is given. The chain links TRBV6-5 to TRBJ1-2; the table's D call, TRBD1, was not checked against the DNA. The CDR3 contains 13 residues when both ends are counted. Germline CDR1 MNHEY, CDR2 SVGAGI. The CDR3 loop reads CASSYGAELRPSL.

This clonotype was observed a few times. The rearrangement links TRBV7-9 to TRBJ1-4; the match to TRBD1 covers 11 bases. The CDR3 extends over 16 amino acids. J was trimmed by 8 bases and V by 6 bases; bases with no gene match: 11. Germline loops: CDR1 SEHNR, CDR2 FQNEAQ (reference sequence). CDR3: CASSRVTGTGGEKLFF. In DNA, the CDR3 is TGTGCCAGCAGTCGTGTTACCGGGACAGGGGGGGAAAAACTGTTTTTT.

The CDR3 coding sequence is TGCAGTGCTAGAGGAGCGGGGGAGCAGTACTTC. It encodes CSARGAGEQYF. The genes are TRBV20-1 and TRBJ2-7; 7 bases match TRBD2. V gave up 1 base and J gave up 7 bases; unmatched junction bases: 1. Germline loops: CDR1 DFQATT, CDR2 SNEGSKA (reference sequence). This CDR3 has 11 residues.

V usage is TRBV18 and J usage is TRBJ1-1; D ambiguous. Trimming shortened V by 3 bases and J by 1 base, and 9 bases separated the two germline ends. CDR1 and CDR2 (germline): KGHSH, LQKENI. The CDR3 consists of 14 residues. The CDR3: CASSPRPPNTEAFF. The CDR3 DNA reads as TGTGCCAGCTCACCGCGGCCGCCGAACACTGAAGCTTTCTTT.

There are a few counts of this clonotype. The CDR3 DNA is TGTGCCAGCAGCTACAGGGAGGCCCCACTCGCTGAAGCTTTCTTT. Translation: CASSYREAPLAEAFF. The chain uses TRBV5-6 and TRBJ1-1; possibly TRBD1 for D (6 bases). CDR1 SGHDT and CDR2 YYEEEE come from the germline V gene. CDR3 length equals 15 residues. Trimming left V 3 bases short and J 6 bases short, with 18 bases between.

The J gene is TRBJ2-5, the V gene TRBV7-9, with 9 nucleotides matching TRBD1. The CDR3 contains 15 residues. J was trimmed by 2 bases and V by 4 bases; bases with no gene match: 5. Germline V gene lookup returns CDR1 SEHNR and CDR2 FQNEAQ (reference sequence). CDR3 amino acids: CASSSSGTGQETQYF. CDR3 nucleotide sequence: TGTGCCAGCAGCTCGTCCGGGACAGGGCAAGAGACCCAGTACTTC.

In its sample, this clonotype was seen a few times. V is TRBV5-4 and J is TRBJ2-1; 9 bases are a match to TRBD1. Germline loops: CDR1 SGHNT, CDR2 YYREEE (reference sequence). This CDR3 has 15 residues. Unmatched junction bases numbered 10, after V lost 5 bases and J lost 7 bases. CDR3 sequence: CASRPRDRAGNEQFF. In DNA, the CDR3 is TGTGCCAGCAGGCCCCGGGACAGGGCAGGGAATGAGCAGTTCTTC.

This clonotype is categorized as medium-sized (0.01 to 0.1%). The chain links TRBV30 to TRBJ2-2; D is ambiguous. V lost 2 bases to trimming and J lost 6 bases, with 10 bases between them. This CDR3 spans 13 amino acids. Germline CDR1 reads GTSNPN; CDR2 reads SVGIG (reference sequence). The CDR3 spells CAWSPDFAGELFF. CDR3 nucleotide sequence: TGTGCCTGGAGTCCAGATTTTGCCGGGGAGCTGTTTTTT. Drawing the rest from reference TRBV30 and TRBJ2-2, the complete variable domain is SQTIHQWPATLVQPVGSPLSLECTVEGTSNPNLYWYRQAAGRGLQLLFYSVGIGQISSEVPQNLSASRPQDRQFILSSKKLLLSDSGFYLCAWSPDFAGELFFGEGSRLTVL.

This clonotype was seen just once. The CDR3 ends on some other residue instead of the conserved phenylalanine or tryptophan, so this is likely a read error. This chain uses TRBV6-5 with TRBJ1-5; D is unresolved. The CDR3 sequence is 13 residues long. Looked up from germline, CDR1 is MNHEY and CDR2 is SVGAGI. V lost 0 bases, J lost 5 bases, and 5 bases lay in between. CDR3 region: CASSYSRDQPQHS. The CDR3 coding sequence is TGTGCCAGCAGTTACTCGCGGGATCAGCCCCAGCATTCT.

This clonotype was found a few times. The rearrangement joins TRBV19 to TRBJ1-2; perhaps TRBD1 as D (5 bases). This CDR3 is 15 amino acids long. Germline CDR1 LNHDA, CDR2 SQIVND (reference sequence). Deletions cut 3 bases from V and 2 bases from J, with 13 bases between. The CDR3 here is CASSISRRVNYGYTF. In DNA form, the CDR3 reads TGTGCCAGTAGTATTAGTCGCAGGGTAAACTATGGCTACACCTTC.

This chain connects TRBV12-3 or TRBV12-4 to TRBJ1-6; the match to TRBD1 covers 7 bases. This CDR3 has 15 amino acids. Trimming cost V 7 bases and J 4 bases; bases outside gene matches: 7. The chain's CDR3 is CASTPTGNYNSPLHF. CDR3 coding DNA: TGTGCCAGCACCCCGACAGGGAATTATAATTCACCCCTCCACTTT.

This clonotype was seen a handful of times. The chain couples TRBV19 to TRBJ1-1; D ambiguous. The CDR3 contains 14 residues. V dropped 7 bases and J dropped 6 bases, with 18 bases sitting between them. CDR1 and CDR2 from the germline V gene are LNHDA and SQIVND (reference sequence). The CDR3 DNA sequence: TGTGCCAGTACCCCCATGCGGGTTCCCCCTGAAGCTTTCTTT. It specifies CASTPMRVPPEAFF.

CDR3 coding DNA: TGTGCCAGCAGTTTACTATCCAGTCACCTTAGCAATCAGCCCCAGCATTTT. This gives the protein CASSLLSSHLSNQPQHF. V usage is TRBV12-3 or TRBV12-4 and J usage is TRBJ1-5; no firm D call. The CDR3 length is 17 residues. V lost 2 bases, J lost 0 bases, and 14 bases lay in between.

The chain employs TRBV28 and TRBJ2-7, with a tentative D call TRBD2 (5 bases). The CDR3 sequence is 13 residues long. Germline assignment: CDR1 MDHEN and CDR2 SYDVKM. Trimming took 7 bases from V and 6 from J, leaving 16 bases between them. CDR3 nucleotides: TGTGCCAGCACCCCTCGGGGATTAGTCGAGCAGTACTTC. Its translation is CASTPRGLVEQYF.

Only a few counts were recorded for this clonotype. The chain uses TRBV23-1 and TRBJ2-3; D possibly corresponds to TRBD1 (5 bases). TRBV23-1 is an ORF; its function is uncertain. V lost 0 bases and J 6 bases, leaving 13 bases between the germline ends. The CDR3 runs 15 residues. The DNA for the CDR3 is TGCGCCAGCAGTCAATCGGGTAGGGGTATGGATACGCAGTATTTT. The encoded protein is CASSQSGRGMDTQYF.

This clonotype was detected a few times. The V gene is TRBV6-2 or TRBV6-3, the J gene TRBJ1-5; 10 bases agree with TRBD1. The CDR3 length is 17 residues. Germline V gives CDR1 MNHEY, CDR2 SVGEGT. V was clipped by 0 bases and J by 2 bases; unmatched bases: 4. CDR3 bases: TGTGCCAGCAGTTACTCGGGACAGGGGACGGGCAATCAGCCCCAGCATTTT. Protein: CASSYSGQGTGNQPQHF.

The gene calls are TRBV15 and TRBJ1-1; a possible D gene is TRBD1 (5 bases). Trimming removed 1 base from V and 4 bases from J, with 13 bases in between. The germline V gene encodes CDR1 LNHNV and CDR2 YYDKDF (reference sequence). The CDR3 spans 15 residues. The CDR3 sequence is CATSRGPGDGTEAFF. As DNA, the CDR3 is TGTGCCACCAGCAGAGGTCCCGGGGACGGCACTGAAGCTTTCTTT. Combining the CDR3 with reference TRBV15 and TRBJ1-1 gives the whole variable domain DAMVIQNPRYQVTQFGKPVTLSCSQTLNHNVMYWYQQKSSQAPKLLFHYYDKDFNNEADTPDNFQSRRPNTSFCFLDIRSPGLGDTAMYLCATSRGPGDGTEAFFGQGTRLTVV.

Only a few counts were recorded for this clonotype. This CDR3 reads CASSFGETQYF. CDR3 bases: TGTGCCAGCAGCTTCGGAGAGACCCAGTACTTC. The V and J genes are TRBV7-9 and TRBJ2-5; D remains ambiguous. This CDR3 region has 11 residues. Germline values: CDR1 SEHNR, CDR2 FQNEAQ (reference sequence). Deletions cut 3 bases from V and 4 bases from J, with 3 bases between.